Following are 14 T cell receptor beta chains from one sample sequenced in a study of cytomegalovirus exposure and HLA in healthy donors. Vbeta (60) and Jbeta (13) primers were used in the PCR. Here immunoSEQ multiplex PCR was the method, and the copy in TCRdb shows in-frame clones only, minus some. This sample has about 170,000 clones, with over 60% found just once. Sequenced: PBMCs. The receptor set was obtained from a woman in her fifties or sixties in good health and CMV-seronegative.

The V gene is TRBV14, the J gene TRBJ2-6; D is perhaps TRBD1 (6 bases). Germline CDR1 and CDR2: SGHDN and FVKESK. The CDR3 has 17 amino acids. Between the trimmed V and J ends, which lost 5 bases and 0 bases, there was a span of 14 bases. DNA for the CDR3: TGTGCCAGCAGCAAAAAACAGGGTTCCTCTGGGGCCAACGTCCTGACTTTC. Translation: CASSKKQGSSGANVLTF.

CDR3 region: CASKPPGSYGYTF. CDR3 DNA: TGTGCCAGCAAGCCCCCAGGATCCTATGGCTACACCTTC. The chain couples TRBV27 to TRBJ1-2; no definite D call. V lost 7 bases and J lost 4, with 13 bases in between. The CDR3 is 13 residues long. Germline V gene data show CDR1 as MNHEY and CDR2 as SMNVEV (reference sequence).

The rearrangement links TRBV28 to TRBJ2-2; 15 nucleotides match TRBD2. The J segment lost 7 bases and the V segment lost 2 bases, leaving 2 bases of the junction unmatched. This CDR3 comprises 16 residues. Looked up from germline, CDR1 is MDHEN and CDR2 is SYDVKM. The CDR3 loop reads CASSLGLAGGNGELFF. Written as DNA, the CDR3 is TGTGCCAGCAGTTTAGGACTAGCGGGAGGGAACGGGGAGCTGTTTTTT.

This clone was seen more than once but under ten times. This chain joins TRBV28 and TRBJ2-2; 8 bases align to TRBD2. Germline values: CDR1 MDHEN, CDR2 SYDVKM. The CDR3 contains 15 residues. With V trimmed by 5 bases and J by 6 bases, 8 bases remained unmatched. The CDR3 nucleotides are TGTGCCAGCAGTCGTCGGGGGGGCAGGCCCGGGGAGCTGTTTTTT. Protein sequence: CASSRRGGRPGELFF.

The CDR3 protein is CASSLGSFGGGTEAFF. The CDR3, as DNA: TGTGCCAGCAGCTTAGGATCGTTCGGGGGAGGAACTGAAGCTTTCTTT. The V and J genes are TRBV11-2 and TRBJ1-1; TRBD1 is a possible D gene (5 bases). There are 16 residues in the CDR3. The germline V and J ends were trimmed by 1 base and 5 bases, with 17 bases remaining between them. Looked up from germline, CDR1 is SGHAT and CDR2 is FQNNGV.

V is TRBV5-1 and J is TRBJ2-7, with unresolved D. The V end was cut by 0 bases, the J end by 5 bases, with 15 bases between. Germline V gives CDR1 SGHRS, CDR2 YFSETQ. The CDR3 length is 15 residues. The CDR3, as DNA: TGCGCCAGCAGCTTGGCAATGGTGTCAGTGAACGAGCAGTACTTC. Protein sequence: CASSLAMVSVNEQYF.

This clone showed up just a few times. The chain carries TRBV6-5 and TRBJ1-1; 8 bases are shared with TRBD1. The CDR3 covers 14 residues. Germline values: CDR1 MNHEY, CDR2 SVGAGI. Losses at the gene ends were 6 bases for V and 5 bases for J; bases not matched to a gene: 8. Here the CDR3 reads CASSRVQGATEAFF. The CDR3 nucleotides are TGTGCCAGCAGCCGCGTGCAGGGGGCGACTGAAGCTTTCTTT.

The rearrangement joins TRBV7-2 to TRBJ2-7; TRBD1 is a possible D gene (6 bases). The germline CDR1 and CDR2 sequences are SGHTA and FQGNSA. The V gene lost 5 bases and the J gene lost 6 bases, with 14 bases spanning the gap. CDR3 length equals 13 residues. The CDR3 region is CASSNQQGTEQYF. CDR3 bases: TGTGCCAGCAGCAACCAACAGGGTACCGAGCAGTACTTC. The variable domain in full, completed from reference TRBV7-2 and TRBJ2-7, reads GAGVSQSPSNKVTEKGKDVELRCDPISGHTALYWYRQSLGQGLEFLIYFQGNSAPDKSGLPSDRFSAERTGGSVSTLTIQRTQQEDSAVYLCASSNQQGTEQYFGPGTRLTVT.

CDR3 bases: TGTGCCATCGGTGGAGCGGCCAAAAACATTCAGTACTTC. It translates to CAIGGAAKNIQYF. V is TRBV10-3 and J is TRBJ2-4; D gene ambiguous. Per germline, CDR1 ENHRY and CDR2 SYGVKD. The CDR3 is made up of 13 amino acids. Deletions cut 8 bases from V and 1 base from J, with 9 bases between.

The gene calls are TRBV27 and TRBJ2-7; 9 positions agree with TRBD2. CDR1 and CDR2 (germline): MNHEY, SMNVEV (reference sequence). After removal of 3 bases from V and 3 bases from J, the junction contained 15 bases not matched to a gene. The CDR3 spans 18 residues. The CDR3 DNA is TGTGCCAGCAGTTTTCGGTCTAGCGGGGTAGGGGGGAACTACGAGCAGTACTTC. Protein sequence: CASSFRSSGVGGNYEQYF.

The rearrangement uses TRBV28 and TRBJ2-3; 7 bases align to TRBD1. Germline CDR1 is MDHEN and CDR2 is SYDVKM. The CDR3 spans 15 residues. With V trimmed by 5 bases and J by 1 base, 6 bases remained unmatched. CDR3 DNA: TGTGCCAGCAGTACCGGGGACAGAGGCACAGATACGCAGTATTTT. Amino acids: CASSTGDRGTDTQYF. The entire variable domain, with the rest obtained from reference TRBV28 and TRBJ2-3, is as follows: DVKVTQSSRYLVKRTGEKVFLECVQDMDHENMFWYRQDPGLGLRLIYFSYDVKMKEKGDIPEGYSVSREKKERFSLILESASTNQTSMYLCASSTGDRGTDTQYFGPGTRLTVL.

The chain uses TRBV2 and TRBJ1-6, with D possibly TRBD1 on 5 matching bases. The CDR3 has 16 residues. Germline V CDR1 and CDR2: SNHLY, FYNNEI. V lost 2 bases and J lost 6, with 14 bases in between. CDR3 coding DNA: TGTGCCAGCAGTGAATTATCGGGCAGGGCTAATTCACCCCTCCACTTT. Residues: CASSELSGRANSPLHF.

The chain joins TRBV7-8 to TRBJ1-4, with D possibly being TRBD1 (5 bases). The CDR3 spans 13 residues. The germline V gene has CDR1 SGHVS and CDR2 FQNEAQ. Trimming stripped 1 base from V and 5 bases from J, with 5 bases between. CDR3 bases: TGTGCCAGCAGCTTAGGGGGCAATGAAAAACTGTTTTTT. Protein: CASSLGGNEKLFF.

The chain has TRBV7-9 and TRBJ1-6; D gene ambiguous. The CDR3 contains 15 residues. Germline CDR1 reads SEHNR; CDR2 reads FQNEAQ (reference sequence). Trimming removed 4 bases at V and 7 bases at J, with 14 bases between. The chain's CDR3 is CASSSPGYPNSPLHF. CDR3 sequence (DNA): TGTGCCAGCAGCTCCCCGGGGTACCCAAATTCACCCCTCCACTTT.